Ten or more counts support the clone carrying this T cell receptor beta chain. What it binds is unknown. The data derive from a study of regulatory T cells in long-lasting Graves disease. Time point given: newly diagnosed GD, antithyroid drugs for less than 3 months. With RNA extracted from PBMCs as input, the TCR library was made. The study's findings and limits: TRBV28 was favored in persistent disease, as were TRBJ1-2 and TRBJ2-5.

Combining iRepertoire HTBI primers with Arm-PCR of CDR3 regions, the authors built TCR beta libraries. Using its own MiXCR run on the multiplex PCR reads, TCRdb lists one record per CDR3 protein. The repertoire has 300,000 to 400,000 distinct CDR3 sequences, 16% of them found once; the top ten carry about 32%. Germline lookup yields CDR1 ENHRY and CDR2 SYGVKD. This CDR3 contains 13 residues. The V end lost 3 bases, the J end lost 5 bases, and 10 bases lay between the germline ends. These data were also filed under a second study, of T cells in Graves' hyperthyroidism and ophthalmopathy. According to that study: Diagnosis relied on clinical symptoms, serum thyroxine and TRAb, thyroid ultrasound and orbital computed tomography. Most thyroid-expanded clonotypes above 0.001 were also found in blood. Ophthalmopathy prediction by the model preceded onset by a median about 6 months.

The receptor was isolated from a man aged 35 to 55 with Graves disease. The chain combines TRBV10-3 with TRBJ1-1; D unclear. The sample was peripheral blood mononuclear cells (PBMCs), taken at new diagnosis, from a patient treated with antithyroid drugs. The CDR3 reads CAISDIQKTEAFF. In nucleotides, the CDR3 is TGTGCCATCAGTGACATACAGAAGACTGAAGCTTTCTTT.